The present T cell receptor (beta chain) was sequenced within a study of CD8 T cells in Susac syndrome. The sequenced target, TCR beta, came from blood CD8+ and CD4+ T cells. Treatment-naive patients with stable or active relapsing-remitting disease served as multiple sclerosis controls. Both CD4+ and CD8+ T cells were negatively isolated, and TEMRA cells underwent FACS enrichment. CDR3 length: 16 amino acids. After removal of 6 bases from V and 2 bases from J, the junction contained 11 bases not matched to a gene. Per the germline V gene, CDR1 is MNHNY and CDR2 is SVGAGI (reference sequence). Reverse transcription of about 0.45 to 1 ug RNA used random hexamers. Multiplex immunoSEQ PCR targeted 54 Vbeta and 13 Jbeta TCR beta segments. TCRdb redid the calling of the immunoSEQ multiplex PCR reads with MiXCR, one entry per CDR3 protein. In the table there are about 300,000 distinct CDR3 sequences, around nine tenths of which are singletons.

The sequence came from a human donor with multiple sclerosis. The chain recombines TRBV6-6 with TRBJ2-7; 9 positions match TRBD2. Material: CD8+ T cells from PBMCs. The CDR3 loop reads CASSLTRAGGPYEQYF. The CDR3 nucleotides read TGTGCCAGCAGCCTCACGCGAGCGGGAGGACCCTACGAGCAGTACTTC.